This TCR beta chain was obtained from a study of shared clonotypes between healthy human individuals. General observations from the study: The sampled material consisted only of blood, and tissue repertoires are likely to differ. The represented genetic and exposure-history diversity was limited by the small number of donors.

Some clones are missing from TCRdb's copy, which holds only in-frame ones; the method was immunoSEQ multiplex PCR. Of approximately 2,000,000 clones listed, approximately 90% are singletons. Germline V CDR1 and CDR2: MNHNS, SASEGT. The CDR3 spans 13 residues. V was clipped by 2 bases and J by 7 bases, with 12 bases between them. As for this clone: The antigen is undetermined.

Sequenced: naive CD4+ T cells from PBMCs. Documented subset: CD45RA+ positively selected. The receptor comes from a man younger than 35 in good health. Some clones in this sample may be carry-over from other donors' samples. The chain combines TRBV6-1 with TRBJ2-7, with D perhaps TRBD2 (5 bases). The CDR3 sequence: CASSEWAEREQYF. The CDR3 DNA reads as TGTGCCAGCAGTGAATGGGCCGAGCGGGAGCAGTACTTC.